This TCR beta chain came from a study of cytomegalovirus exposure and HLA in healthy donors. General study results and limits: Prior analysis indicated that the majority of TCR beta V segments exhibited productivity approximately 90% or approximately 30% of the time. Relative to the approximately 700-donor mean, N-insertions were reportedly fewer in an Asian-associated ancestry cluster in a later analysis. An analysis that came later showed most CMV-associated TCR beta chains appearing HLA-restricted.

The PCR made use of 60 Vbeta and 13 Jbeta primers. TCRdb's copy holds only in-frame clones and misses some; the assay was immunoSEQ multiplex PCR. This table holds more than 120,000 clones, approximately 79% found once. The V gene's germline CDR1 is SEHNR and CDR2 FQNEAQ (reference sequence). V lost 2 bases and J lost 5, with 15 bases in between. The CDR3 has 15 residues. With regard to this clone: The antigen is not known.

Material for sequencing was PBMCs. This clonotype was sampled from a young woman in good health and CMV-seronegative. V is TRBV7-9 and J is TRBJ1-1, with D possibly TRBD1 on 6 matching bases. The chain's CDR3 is CASSLMGGGRTEAFF. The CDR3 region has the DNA TGTGCCAGCAGCTTAATGGGGGGCGGGAGGACTGAAGCTTTCTTT.